This is a list of T cell receptor beta chains from one sample in a study of early T cells in non-severe SARS-CoV-2 infection. TCRdb called the 5' RACE reads again in MiXCR, with one record for every CDR3 protein. The repertoire has 100,000 to 150,000 distinct CDR3 sequences, 15% of them found once; the top ten carry around a fifth. Sequenced sample: whole blood. The receptors were sampled from an adult who was a healthcare worker with PCR-confirmed SARS-CoV-2 infection or an uninfected control (not recorded which). The CDR3 runs from the conserved cysteine through the conserved F or W. A D gene is named only where the DNA matches it firmly. The size entry is marked missing in some rows and otherwise reads once, few, many or a size class.

.	few	TRBV7-9	TRBJ2-2	CASSLDRASGELFF	TGTGCCAGCAGCTTAGACAGAGCCTCCGGGGAGCTGTTTTTT
.	.	TRBV5-1	TRBJ1-1	CASSAGPGTLNTEAFF	TGCGCCAGCAGCGCGGGACCCGGGACATTGAACACTGAAGCTTTCTTT
.	many	TRBV12-3/TRBV12-4	TRBJ1-1	CASSPSNTEAFF	TGTGCCAGCAGCCCGTCGAACACTGAAGCTTTCTTT
.	few	TRBV12-3/TRBV12-4	TRBJ2-1	CASSPPIGTGDNEQFF	TGTGCCAGCAGTCCGCCTATCGGGACTGGTGACAATGAGCAGTTCTTC
TRBD1	many	TRBV29-1	TRBJ1-1	CSVGRQGQEAFF	TGCAGCGTGGGGAGACAGGGACAAGAAGCTTTCTTT
TRBD1	few	TRBV29-1	TRBJ1-5	CSVAANTGDQPQHF	TGCAGCGTTGCCGCGAACACAGGGGATCAGCCCCAGCATTTT
.	few	TRBV21-1	TRBJ2-3	CASSKAADCTDTQYF	TGTGCCAGCAGCAAAGCGGCAGACTGCACAGATACGCAGTATTTT
.	few	TRBV5-1	TRBJ2-6	CASSPPWGAMGANVLTF	TGCGCCAGCAGCCCTCCATGGGGGGCTATGGGGGCCAACGTCCTGACTTTC
.	many	TRBV5-1	TRBJ2-7	CASSLTAGGYEQYF	TGCGCCAGCAGCTTGACAGCAGGAGGATACGAGCAGTACTTC
TRBD2	once	TRBV12-3/TRBV12-4	TRBJ2-3	CASISSGSYADTQYF	TGTGCCAGCATTTCTAGCGGGTCTTACGCAGATACGCAGTATTTT
.	.	TRBV7-9	TRBJ2-1	CASSARDYFQFF	TGTGCCAGCAGCGCTAGAGACTATTTCCAGTTCTTC
.	.	TRBV4-2	TRBJ1-1	CASSQDPRGITEAFF	TGTGCCAGCAGCCAAGACCCGAGAGGGATCACTGAAGCTTTCTTT
.	.	TRBV29-1	TRBJ2-2	CSVDGGLNTGELFF	TGCAGCGTTGACGGGGGTTTGAACACCGGGGAGCTGTTTTTT
.	.	TRBV10-2	TRBJ1-1	CASSDSGNTEAFF	TGCGCCAGCAGTGACTCCGGGAACACTGAAGCTTTCTTT
.	.	TRBV21-1	TRBJ2-3	CASSNGARGHTQYF	TGTGCCAGCAGCAACGGGGCCAGGGGCCATACGCAGTATTTT
.	many	TRBV7-9	TRBJ2-7	CASSLDSPSEQYF	TGTGCCAGCAGCTTAGATTCCCCCTCCGAGCAGTACTTC
.	.	TRBV6-2/TRBV6-3	TRBJ2-5	CASRPGTQGGQETQYF	TGTGCCAGCAGGCCCGGGACCCAAGGCGGCCAAGAGACCCAGTACTTC
.	few	TRBV3-1	TRBJ2-7	CASSPGGLYEQYF	TGTGCCAGCAGCCCCGGAGGGCTCTACGAGCAGTACTTC
TRBD1	few	TRBV29-1	TRBJ2-7	CSAGDSYEQYF	TGCAGCGCTGGGGACAGCTACGAGCAGTACTTC
.	few	TRBV25-1	TRBJ1-2	CASSEFASYGYTF	TGTGCCAGCAGTGAATTCGCGTCCTATGGCTACACCTTC
.	few	TRBV3-2	TRBJ2-7	CASSQADGGEQYF	TGTGCCAGCAGCCAAGCCGACGGGGGCGAGCAGTACTTC
.	.	TRBV6-5	TRBJ2-7	CASSYSSGQSYEQYF	TGTGCCAGCAGTTACTCGAGTGGACAGTCCTACGAGCAGTACTTC
.	.	TRBV12-3/TRBV12-4	TRBJ1-1	CASSLAGTDTEAFF	TGTGCCAGCAGTTTGGCGGGGACGGACACTGAAGCTTTCTTT
TRBD2	.	TRBV20-1	TRBJ2-3	CSAGSGGTDTQYF	TGCAGTGCCGGGAGCGGGGGCACAGATACGCAGTATTTT
TRBD1	few	TRBV29-1	TRBJ1-1	CSVTRQGQAFF	TGCAGCGTCACCAGACAGGGGCAAGCTTTCTTT
TRBD1	few	TRBV7-2	TRBJ1-1	CASSLAPGQGVAFF	TGTGCCAGCAGCTTAGCGCCGGGACAGGGAGTAGCTTTCTTT
.	many	TRBV27	TRBJ2-3	CASSPVRGTDTQYF	TGTGCCAGCAGTCCCGTGCGGGGAACAGATACGCAGTATTTT
TRBD1	few	TRBV9	TRBJ1-2	CASSVGTESNYGYTF	TGTGCCAGCAGCGTGGGGACAGAGAGTAACTATGGCTACACCTTC
TRBD2	.	TRBV9	TRBJ2-1	CASSLSGTSGAGYNEQFF	TGTGCCAGCAGCCTGTCCGGGACTAGCGGGGCGGGCTACAATGAGCAGTTCTTC
TRBD2	.	TRBV7-2	TRBJ2-5	CASSLERGGEKTQYF	TGTGCCAGCAGCTTAGAGCGGGGGGGCGAAAAGACCCAGTACTTC
.	few	TRBV30	TRBJ2-7	CAWSTGFSEQYF	TGTGCCTGGAGTACAGGGTTTAGCGAGCAGTACTTC
.	many	TRBV10-2	TRBJ2-3	CASSESKKVAGTDTQYF	TGCGCCAGCAGTGAATCTAAGAAGGTAGCGGGCACAGATACGCAGTATTTT
.	few	TRBV4-1	TRBJ2-5	CASSQPRGETQYF	TGCGCCAGCAGCCAACCTAGGGGAGAGACCCAGTACTTC
.	.	TRBV3-1	TRBJ1-2	CASSPPKGEGGYTF	TGTGCCAGCAGCCCACCAAAGGGCGAAGGAGGCTACACCTTC
TRBD2	few	TRBV6-5	TRBJ2-3	CASSYDSGGTDTQYF	TGTGCCAGCAGTTACGATAGCGGGGGCACAGATACGCAGTATTTT
.	many	TRBV20-1	TRBJ1-2	CSARDFVEYGYTF	TGCAGTGCTAGAGATTTCGTGGAGTATGGCTACACCTTC
TRBD2	.	TRBV6-1	TRBJ2-7	CASSAQSSGGSYEQYF	TGTGCCAGCAGTGCCCAATCTAGCGGGGGGTCTTACGAGCAGTACTTC
TRBD1	few	TRBV15	TRBJ2-1	CATSRDGTRLGTGINEQFF	TGTGCCACCAGCAGAGATGGGACCCGCCTGGGGACAGGGATCAATGAGCAGTTCTTC
.	.	TRBV19	TRBJ1-5	CATQGGWNQPQHF	TGTGCCACCCAGGGAGGTTGGAATCAGCCCCAGCATTTT
.	few	TRBV21-1	TRBJ1-5	CASSKSGLSNQPQHF	TGTGCCAGCAGCAAGTCAGGGTTGAGCAATCAGCCCCAGCATTTT
TRBD1	.	TRBV27	TRBJ1-5	CASSRDRGQPQHF	TGTGCCAGCAGTAGGGACAGGGGTCAGCCCCAGCATTTT
.	many	TRBV12-3/TRBV12-4	TRBJ1-2	CASRFAGSYGYTF	TGTGCCAGCAGGTTCGCAGGGTCCTATGGCTACACCTTC
TRBD1	.	TRBV20-1	TRBJ1-1	CSARDPTGQGVRF	TGCAGTGCTAGAGATCCCACCGGACAGGGGGTGAGATTT
.	.	TRBV18	TRBJ2-3	CASFTSPNTDTQYF	TGTGCCAGTTTCACCAGTCCTAACACAGATACGCAGTATTTT
TRBD1	.	TRBV7-3	TRBJ1-6	CASSLMGQGNNSPLHF	TGTGCCAGCAGCTTAATGGGACAGGGGAATAATTCACCCCTCCACTTT
.	few	TRBV18	TRBJ1-1	CASSGPTNTEAFF	TGTGCCAGCTCAGGGCCTACAAACACTGAAGCTTTCTTT
.	few	TRBV10-1	TRBJ1-3	CASSGAIGSGNTIYF	TGCGCCAGCAGTGGGGCGATTGGGTCTGGAAACACCATATATTTT
TRBD1	many	TRBV18	TRBJ2-2	CASSRAGTAYTGELFF	TGTGCCAGCTCACGAGCCGGGACAGCATACACCGGGGAGCTGTTTTTT
TRBD1	many	TRBV3-1	TRBJ2-7	CASSQLPGQGPYEQYF	TGTGCCAGCAGCCAACTTCCGGGACAGGGCCCCTACGAGCAGTACTTC